Shown below are 11 T cell receptor beta chains from a single sample sequenced in a study of T cells in Graves' hyperthyroidism and ophthalmopathy. What was amplified from RNA transcripts were TCR beta CDR3 regions. A set of HTBI primers served as the primers for a first-round RT-PCR of the TCR CDR3. Using its own MiXCR run on the multiplex PCR reads, TCRdb lists one record per CDR3 protein. The data contain fewer than 300,000 distinct CDR3 sequences, around 15% of them singletons. The sequencing input was blood. These TCRs come from a woman aged 45-65 years with Graves' hyperthyroidism that later progressed to Graves' ophthalmopathy.

This clonotype was observed many times. The rearrangement uses TRBV28 and TRBJ2-3; D is unresolved. From germline, CDR1 is MDHEN and CDR2 SYDVKM. Deletions cut 9 bases from V and 0 bases from J, with 13 bases between. The CDR3 is 14 amino acids. The CDR3 region has the DNA TGTGCCAGGAACTCAACTAATAGCACAGATACGCAGTATTTT. This sequence encodes CARNSTNSTDTQYF.

The sample holds many counts of this clonotype. This chain links TRBV5-1 with TRBJ1-1; no clear D gene. CDR3 length: 14 residues. The V end was cut by 0 bases, the J end by 1 base, with 7 bases between. Germline loops: CDR1 SGHRS, CDR2 YFSETQ. CDR3: CASSLASANTEAFF. The CDR3 DNA reads TGCGCCAGCAGCTTGGCTTCAGCGAACACTGAAGCTTTCTTT.

This clonotype was found many times. The chain combines TRBV24-1 with TRBJ1-5, with D possibly being TRBD1 (6 bases). Germline V gene sequence: CDR1 KGHDR, CDR2 SFDVKD. V was pared by 5 bases and J by 2 bases, with 15 bases between. This CDR3 region has 16 residues. The CDR3 DNA reads as TGTGCCACCAGTGGCCTAAGGGCAGGGGGCAATCAGCCCCAGCATTTT. Amino acids: CATSGLRAGGNQPQHF.

This clonotype was observed at least ten times. The CDR3 nucleotides read TGTGCCAGCAGCGGAGACGGCTACGAGCAGTACTTC. It codes for CASSGDGYEQYF. V is TRBV11-3 and J is TRBJ2-7; D uncertain. This CDR3 has 12 residues. V shed 5 bases and J shed 3 bases, with 8 bases lying between them. Germline V gene sequence: CDR1 SGHNT, CDR2 YENEEA.

This clonotype was counted between two and nine times. J is TRBJ2-2 and V is TRBV11-3; maybe TRBD2 (5 bases). Germline V gene sequence: CDR1 SGHNT, CDR2 YENEEA. Trimming removed 4 bases from V and 6 bases from J, with 6 bases in between. There are 12 residues in the CDR3. In DNA, the CDR3 is TGTGCCAGCAGCTCGCGGGCCGGGGAGCTGTTTTTT. Translated, it gives CASSSRAGELFF.

At least ten counts were recorded for this clonotype. The rearrangement uses TRBV18 and TRBJ1-1; TRBD1 matches 8 bases. V lost 6 bases, J lost 4 bases, and 13 bases stayed unmatched. Looked up from germline, CDR1 is KGHSH and CDR2 is LQKENI. The CDR3 has 16 residues. The CDR3 reads CASSQSGQGGGTEAFF. In nucleotides, the CDR3 is TGTGCCAGCTCTCAATCAGGACAGGGAGGGGGCACTGAAGCTTTCTTT.

This clonotype was detected only a few times. The gene calls are TRBV4-1 and TRBJ2-3; TRBD2 aligns across 9 bases. The length of the CDR3 is 20 residues. The germline CDR1 and CDR2 sequences are MGHRA and YSYEKL. V lost 0 bases and J lost 4; bases outside the gene matches: 17. Here the CDR3 reads CASSQDHLAGEAEDADTQYF. In DNA, the CDR3 is TGCGCCAGCAGCCAAGATCACTTAGCGGGAGAGGCGGAGGACGCAGATACGCAGTATTTT.

In this sample, this clonotype turned up many times. V is TRBV9 and J is TRBJ2-1; TRBD2 matches at 7 bases. Germline trimming cut 2 bases from V and 5 bases from J; bases unmatched to any gene: 4. CDR3 length: 14 residues. In germline, CDR1 is SGDLS, CDR2 YYNGEE. The CDR3 here is CASSVAGADNEQFF. CDR3 nucleotides: TGTGCCAGCAGCGTGGCGGGAGCCGACAATGAGCAGTTCTTC. Supplemented by reference TRBV9 and TRBJ2-1, the full variable domain reads DSGVTQTPKHLITATGQRVTLRCSPRSGDLSVYWYQQSLDQGLQFLIQYYNGEERAKGNILERFSAQQFPDLHSELNLSSLELGDSALYFCASSVAGADNEQFFGPGTRLTVL.

The rearrangement uses TRBV6-1 and TRBJ1-3; 10 bases fit TRBD1. This CDR3 spans 16 amino acids. CDR1 MNHNS and CDR2 SASEGT come from the germline V gene. V trimming: 8 bases; J trimming: 1 base; junction bases outside the gene matches: 8. This chain's CDR3 is CASRGGDRGSGNTIYF. The DNA for the CDR3 is TGTGCCAGCCGGGGCGGGGACAGGGGATCTGGAAACACCATATATTTT.

This clonotype was detected many times. V is TRBV30 and J is TRBJ1-1, with TRBD1 identical over 10 bases. Per the germline V gene, CDR1 is GTSNPN and CDR2 is SVGIG (reference sequence). CDR3 size: 14 residues. The V gene end was trimmed by 5 bases and the J gene end by 5 bases; junction bases not matched to a gene: 8. In DNA, the CDR3 is TGTGCCTGGTCCCGGGACAGGGGAGGAACTGAAGCTTTCTTT. It codes for CAWSRDRGGTEAFF.

The chain is built from TRBV28 and TRBJ2-3; D gene uncertain. Germline V gives CDR1 MDHEN, CDR2 SYDVKM. With 4 bases removed from V and 1 base from J, the gap between germline ends came to 12 bases. This CDR3 comprises 15 residues. CDR3 loop: CASSYPAIRTDTQYF. DNA for the CDR3: TGTGCCAGCAGTTACCCGGCCATACGCACAGATACGCAGTATTTT.